This TCR beta chain came from a study of CD8 T cells in ankylosing spondylitis. TCRdb used MiXCR to reprocess the 5' RACE reads, holding one entry per CDR3 protein. The sample lists 250,000 or so distinct CDR3 sequences; around 25% were seen once. Germline V gene data show CDR1 as SNHLY and CDR2 as FYNNEI. Deletions cut 4 bases from V and 0 bases from J, with 13 bases between. This CDR3 is 16 amino acids long. This clonotype occurred once. The rearrangement links TRBV2 to TRBJ2-1, with TRBD1 as a possible D gene (6 bases). Sequenced input: blood, either unsorted or a sorted T cell fraction (not recorded which). This TCR came from a male donor with ankylosing spondylitis or in good health (not recorded which). CDR3 residues: CASSAGAKSSYNEQFF. The CDR3 nucleotides are TGTGCCAGCAGTGCAGGGGCCAAGAGCTCCTACAATGAGCAGTTCTTC.